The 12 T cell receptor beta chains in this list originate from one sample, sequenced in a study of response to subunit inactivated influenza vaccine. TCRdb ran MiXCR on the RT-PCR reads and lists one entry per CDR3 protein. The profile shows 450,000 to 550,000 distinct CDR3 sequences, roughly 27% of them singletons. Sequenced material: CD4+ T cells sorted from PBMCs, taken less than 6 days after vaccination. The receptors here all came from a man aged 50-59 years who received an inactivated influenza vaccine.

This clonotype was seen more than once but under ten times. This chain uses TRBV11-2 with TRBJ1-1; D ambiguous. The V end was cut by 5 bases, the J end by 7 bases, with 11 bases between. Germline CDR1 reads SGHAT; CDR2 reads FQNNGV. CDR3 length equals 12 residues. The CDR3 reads CASSPVLGEAFF. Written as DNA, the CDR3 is TGTGCCAGCAGCCCCGTATTAGGTGAAGCTTTCTTT.

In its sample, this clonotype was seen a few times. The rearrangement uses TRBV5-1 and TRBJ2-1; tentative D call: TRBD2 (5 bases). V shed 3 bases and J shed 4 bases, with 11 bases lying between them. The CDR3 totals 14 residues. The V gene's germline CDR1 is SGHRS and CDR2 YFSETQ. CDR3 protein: CASSWELGYNEQFF. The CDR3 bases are TGCGCCAGCAGCTGGGAACTAGGGTACAATGAGCAGTTCTTC.

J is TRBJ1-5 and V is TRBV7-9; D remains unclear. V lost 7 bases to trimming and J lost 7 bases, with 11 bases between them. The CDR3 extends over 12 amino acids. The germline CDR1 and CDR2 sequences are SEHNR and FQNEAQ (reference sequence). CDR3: CASTTGSQPQHF. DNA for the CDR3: TGTGCCAGCACCACGGGGTCGCAGCCCCAGCATTTT.

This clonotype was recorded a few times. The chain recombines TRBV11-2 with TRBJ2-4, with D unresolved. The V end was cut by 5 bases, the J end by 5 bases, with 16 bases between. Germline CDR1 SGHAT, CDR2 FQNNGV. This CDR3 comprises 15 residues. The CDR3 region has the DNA TGTGCCAGCAGCCCGAGCGTGGGTAACCAAAACATTCAGTACTTC. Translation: CASSPSVGNQNIQYF.

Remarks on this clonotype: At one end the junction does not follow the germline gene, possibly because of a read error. CDR3 sequence reads: CASRLGTPRLRFF. Here the CDR3 DNA reads TGTGCCAGCAGACTCGGGACGCCTCGTCTGAGGTTCTTC. V usage is TRBV6-2 or TRBV6-3 and J usage is TRBJ2-7, with D tentatively TRBD1 or TRBD2 (5 bases each). The CDR3 contains 13 residues. Germline CDR1 reads MNHEY; CDR2 reads SVGEGT.

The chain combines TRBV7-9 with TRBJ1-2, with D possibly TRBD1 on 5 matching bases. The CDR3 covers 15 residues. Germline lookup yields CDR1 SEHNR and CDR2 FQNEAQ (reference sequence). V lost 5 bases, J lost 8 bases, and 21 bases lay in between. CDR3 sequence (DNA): TGTGCCAGCAGCCTCGACAGCTCAACAATTTTGGGCTACACCTTC. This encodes CASSLDSSTILGYTF.

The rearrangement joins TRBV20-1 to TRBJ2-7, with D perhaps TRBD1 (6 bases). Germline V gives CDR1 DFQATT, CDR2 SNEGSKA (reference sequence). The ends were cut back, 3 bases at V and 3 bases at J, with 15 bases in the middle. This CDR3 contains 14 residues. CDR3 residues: CSASTGGRGYEQYF. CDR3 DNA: TGCAGTGCTAGTACCGGCGGCAGGGGCTACGAGCAGTACTTC.

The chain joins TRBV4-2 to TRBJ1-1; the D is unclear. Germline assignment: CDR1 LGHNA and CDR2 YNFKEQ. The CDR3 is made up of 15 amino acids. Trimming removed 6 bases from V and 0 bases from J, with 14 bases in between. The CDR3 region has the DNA TGTGCCAGCAGGATGGAAGGAGGAGTGAACACTGAAGCTTTCTTT. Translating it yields CASRMEGGVNTEAFF.

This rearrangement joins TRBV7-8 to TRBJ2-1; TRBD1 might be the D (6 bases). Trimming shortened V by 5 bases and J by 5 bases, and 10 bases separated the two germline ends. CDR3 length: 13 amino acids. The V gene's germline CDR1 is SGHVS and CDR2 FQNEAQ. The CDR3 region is CASSIYRDNEQFF. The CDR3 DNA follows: TGTGCCAGCAGCATTTACAGGGACAATGAGCAGTTCTTC. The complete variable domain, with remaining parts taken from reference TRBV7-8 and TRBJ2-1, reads GAGVSQSPRYKVAKRGQDVALRCDPISGHVSLFWYQQALGQGPEFLTYFQNEAQLDKSGLPSDRFFAERPEGSVSTLKIQRTQQEDSAVYLCASSIYRDNEQFFGPGTRLTVL.

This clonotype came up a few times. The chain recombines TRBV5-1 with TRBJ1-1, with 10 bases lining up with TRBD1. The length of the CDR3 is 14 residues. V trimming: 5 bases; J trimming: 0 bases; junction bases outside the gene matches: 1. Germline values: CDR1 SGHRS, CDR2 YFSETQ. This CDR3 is CASRGQGMNTEAFF. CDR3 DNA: TGCGCCAGCAGGGGACAGGGGATGAACACTGAAGCTTTCTTT.

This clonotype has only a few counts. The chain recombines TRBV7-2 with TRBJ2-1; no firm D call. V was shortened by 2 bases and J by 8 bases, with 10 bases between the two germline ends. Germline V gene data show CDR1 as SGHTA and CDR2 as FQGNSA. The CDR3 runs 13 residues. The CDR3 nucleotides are TGTGCCAGCAGCTTATTAAGGAGCGATGAGCAGTTCTTC. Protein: CASSLLRSDEQFF.

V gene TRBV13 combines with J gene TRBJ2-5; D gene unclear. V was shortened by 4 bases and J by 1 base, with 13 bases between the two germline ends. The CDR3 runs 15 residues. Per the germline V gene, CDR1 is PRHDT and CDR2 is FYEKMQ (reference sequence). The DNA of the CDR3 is TGTGCCAGCAGCTACCCGAGGAAGGGCCAAGAGACCCAGTACTTC. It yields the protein CASSYPRKGQETQYF.